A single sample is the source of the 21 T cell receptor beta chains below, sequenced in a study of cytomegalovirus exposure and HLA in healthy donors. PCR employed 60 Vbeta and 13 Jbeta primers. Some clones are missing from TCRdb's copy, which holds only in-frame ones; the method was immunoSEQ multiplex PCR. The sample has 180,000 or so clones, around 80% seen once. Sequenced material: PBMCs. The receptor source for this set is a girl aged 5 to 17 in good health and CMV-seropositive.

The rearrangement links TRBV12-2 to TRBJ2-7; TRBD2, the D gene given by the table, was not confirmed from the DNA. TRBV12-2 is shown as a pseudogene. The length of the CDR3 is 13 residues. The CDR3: CASRLALADEQYF. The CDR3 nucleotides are TGTGCAAGTCGCTTAGCGCTAGCGGACGAGCAGTACTTC.

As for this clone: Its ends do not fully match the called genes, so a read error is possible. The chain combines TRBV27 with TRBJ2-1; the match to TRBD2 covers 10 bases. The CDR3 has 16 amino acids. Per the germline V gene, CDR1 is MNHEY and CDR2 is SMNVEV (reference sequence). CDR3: CASSLRGLAGEYERFF. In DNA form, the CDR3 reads TGTGCCAGCAGTTTACGGGGCCTAGCGGGAGAGTATGAGCGGTTCTTC.

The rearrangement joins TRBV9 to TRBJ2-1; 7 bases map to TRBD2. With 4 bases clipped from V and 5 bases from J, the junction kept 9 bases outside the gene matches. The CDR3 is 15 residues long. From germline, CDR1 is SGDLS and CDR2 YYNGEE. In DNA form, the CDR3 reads TGTGCCAGCAGCCCCAGGTGGCTAGCGGACAATGAGCAGTTCTTC. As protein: CASSPRWLADNEQFF.

The CDR3 spells CASSPSSVSSYNEQFF. CDR3 sequence (DNA): TGCGCCAGCAGCCCTTCTAGCGTCAGCTCCTACAATGAGCAGTTCTTC. The chain joins TRBV4-1 to TRBJ2-1, with D possibly being TRBD2 (6 bases). Germline assignment: CDR1 MGHRA and CDR2 YSYEKL. This CDR3 is built from 16 residues. V lost 4 bases to trimming and J lost 0 bases, with 13 bases between them.

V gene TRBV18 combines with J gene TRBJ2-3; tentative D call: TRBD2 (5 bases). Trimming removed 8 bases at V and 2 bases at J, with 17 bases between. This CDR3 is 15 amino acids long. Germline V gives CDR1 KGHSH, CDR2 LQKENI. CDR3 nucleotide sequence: TGTGCCAGCCTTGGAGGCTATAAGGACACAGATACGCAGTATTTT. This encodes CASLGGYKDTDTQYF. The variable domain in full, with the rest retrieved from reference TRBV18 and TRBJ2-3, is NAGVMQNPRHLVRRRGQEARLRCSPMKGHSHVYWYRQLPEEGLKFMVYLQKENIIDESGMPKERFSAEFPKEGPSILRIQQVVRGDSAAYFCASLGGYKDTDTQYFGPGTRLTVL.

The CDR3 sequence is CASSLGGNGQETQYF. The CDR3 DNA follows: TGTGCCAGCAGCCTAGGCGGGAACGGCCAAGAGACCCAGTACTTC. This chain connects TRBV5-8 to TRBJ2-5; possibly TRBD2 for D (6 bases). From germline, CDR1 is SGHTS and CDR2 YDEGEE. V lost 4 bases and J lost 1, with 14 bases in between. The CDR3 is 15 amino acids. Full variable domain (rest looked up from reference TRBV5-8 and TRBJ2-5): EAGVTQSPTHLIKTRGQQATLRCSPISGHTSVYWYQQALGLGLQFLLWYDEGEERNRGNFPPRFSGRQFPNYSSELNVNALELEDSALYLCASSLGGNGQETQYFGPGTRLLVL.

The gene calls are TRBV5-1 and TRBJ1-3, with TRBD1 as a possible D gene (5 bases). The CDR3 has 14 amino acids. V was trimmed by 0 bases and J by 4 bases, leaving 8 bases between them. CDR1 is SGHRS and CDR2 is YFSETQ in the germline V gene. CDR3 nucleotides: TGCGCCAGCAGCTTGGCCCCAGGGGGAAACACCATATATTTT. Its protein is CASSLAPGGNTIYF.

DNA of the CDR3: TGTGCCAGCAGTTTGGGGCCCCAGGGGTATGAGCAGTTCTTC. Residues: CASSLGPQGYEQFF. The J gene is TRBJ2-1, the V gene TRBV27, with D perhaps TRBD1 (6 bases). CDR1 and CDR2 (germline): MNHEY, SMNVEV (reference sequence). V gave up 3 bases and J gave up 8 bases, with 14 bases separating them. CDR3 length: 14 amino acids.

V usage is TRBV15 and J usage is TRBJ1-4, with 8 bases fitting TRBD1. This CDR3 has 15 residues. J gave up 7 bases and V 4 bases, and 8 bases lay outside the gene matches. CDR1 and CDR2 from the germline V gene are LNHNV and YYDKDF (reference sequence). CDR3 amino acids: CATSISTGTGEKLFF. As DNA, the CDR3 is TGTGCCACCAGCATATCGACAGGGACAGGTGAAAAACTGTTTTTT.

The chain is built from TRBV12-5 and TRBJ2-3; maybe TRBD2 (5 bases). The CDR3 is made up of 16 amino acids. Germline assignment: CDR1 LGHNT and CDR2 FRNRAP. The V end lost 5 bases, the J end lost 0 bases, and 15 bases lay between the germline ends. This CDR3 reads CASGRPDFSSTDTQYF. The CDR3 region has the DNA TGTGCTAGTGGTAGGCCGGACTTTTCTAGCACAGATACGCAGTATTTT.

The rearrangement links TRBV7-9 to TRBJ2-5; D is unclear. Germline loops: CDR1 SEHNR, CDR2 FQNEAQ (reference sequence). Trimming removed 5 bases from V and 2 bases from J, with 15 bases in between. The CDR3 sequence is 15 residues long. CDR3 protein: CASSPNFGPQETQYF. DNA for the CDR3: TGTGCCAGCAGCCCAAACTTCGGTCCACAAGAGACCCAGTACTTC.

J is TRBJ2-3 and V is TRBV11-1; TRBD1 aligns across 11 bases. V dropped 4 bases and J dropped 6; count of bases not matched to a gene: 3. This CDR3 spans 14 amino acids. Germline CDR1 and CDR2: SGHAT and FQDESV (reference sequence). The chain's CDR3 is CASSSDRGHDTQYF. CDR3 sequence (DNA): TGTGCCAGCAGCTCGGACAGGGGGCATGATACGCAGTATTTT.

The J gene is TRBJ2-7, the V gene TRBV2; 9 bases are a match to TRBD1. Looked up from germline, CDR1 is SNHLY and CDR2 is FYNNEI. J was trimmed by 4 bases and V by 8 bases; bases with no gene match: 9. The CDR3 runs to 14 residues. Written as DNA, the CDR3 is TGTGCCAGCGTTACCGGGACAGGGCATTACGAGCAGTACTTC. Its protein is CASVTGTGHYEQYF.

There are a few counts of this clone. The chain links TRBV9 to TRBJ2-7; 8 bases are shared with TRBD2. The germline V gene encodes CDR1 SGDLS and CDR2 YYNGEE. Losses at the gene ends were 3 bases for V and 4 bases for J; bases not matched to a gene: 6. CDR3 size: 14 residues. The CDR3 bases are TGTGCCAGCAGCGCGGGACTAGGTTCATACGAGCAGTACTTC. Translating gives CASSAGLGSYEQYF.

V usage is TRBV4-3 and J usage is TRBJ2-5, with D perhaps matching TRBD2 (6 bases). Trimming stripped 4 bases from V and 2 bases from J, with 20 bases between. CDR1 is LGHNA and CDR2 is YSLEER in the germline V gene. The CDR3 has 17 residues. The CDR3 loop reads CASSPRVGGWRQETQYF. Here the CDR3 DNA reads TGCGCCAGCAGCCCTCGGGTTGGGGGGTGGAGACAAGAGACCCAGTACTTC.

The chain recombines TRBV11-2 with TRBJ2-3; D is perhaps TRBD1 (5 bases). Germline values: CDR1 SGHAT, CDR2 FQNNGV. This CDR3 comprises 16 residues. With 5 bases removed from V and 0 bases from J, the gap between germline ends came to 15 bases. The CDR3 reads CASSPLGAVSTDTQYF. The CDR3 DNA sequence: TGTGCCAGCAGCCCCTTAGGGGCGGTAAGCACAGATACGCAGTATTTT. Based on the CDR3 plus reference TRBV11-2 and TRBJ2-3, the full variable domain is EAGVAQSPRYKIIEKRQSVAFWCNPISGHATLYWYQQILGQGPKLLIQFQNNGVVDDSQLPKDRFSAERLKGVDSTLKIQPAKLEDSAVYLCASSPLGAVSTDTQYFGPGTRLTVL.

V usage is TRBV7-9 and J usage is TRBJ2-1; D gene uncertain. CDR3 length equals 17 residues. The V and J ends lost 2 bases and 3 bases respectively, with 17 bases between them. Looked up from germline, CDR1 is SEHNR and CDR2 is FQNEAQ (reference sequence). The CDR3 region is CASSLPVTHPGYNEQFF. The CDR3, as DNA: TGTGCCAGCAGCTTACCCGTAACCCACCCAGGCTACAATGAGCAGTTCTTC. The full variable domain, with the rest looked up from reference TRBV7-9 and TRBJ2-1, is DTGVSQNPRHKITKRGQNVTFRCDPISEHNRLYWYRQTLGQGPEFLTYFQNEAQLEKSRLLSDRFSAERPKGSFSTLEIQRTEQGDSAMYLCASSLPVTHPGYNEQFFGPGTRLTVL.

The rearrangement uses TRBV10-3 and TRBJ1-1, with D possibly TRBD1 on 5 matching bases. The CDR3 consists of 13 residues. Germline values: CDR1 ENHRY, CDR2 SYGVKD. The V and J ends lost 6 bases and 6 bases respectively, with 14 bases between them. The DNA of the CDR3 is TGTGCCATCAGGGCTGGGGGGTTGGCTGAAGCTTTCTTT. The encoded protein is CAIRAGGLAEAFF.

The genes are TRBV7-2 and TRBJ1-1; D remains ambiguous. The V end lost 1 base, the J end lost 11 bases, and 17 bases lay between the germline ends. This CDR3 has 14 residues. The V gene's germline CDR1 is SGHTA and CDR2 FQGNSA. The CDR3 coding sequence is TGTGCCAGCAGCTTAGTGCTCTTCCCCGTTCGGGCTTTCTTT. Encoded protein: CASSLVLFPVRAFF.

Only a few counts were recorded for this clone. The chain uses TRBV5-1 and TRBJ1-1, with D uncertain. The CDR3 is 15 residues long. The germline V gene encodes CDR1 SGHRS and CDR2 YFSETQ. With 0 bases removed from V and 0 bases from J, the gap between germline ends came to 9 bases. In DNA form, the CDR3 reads TGCGCCAGCAGCTTGGGACGGGTGATGAACACTGAAGCTTTCTTT. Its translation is CASSLGRVMNTEAFF.

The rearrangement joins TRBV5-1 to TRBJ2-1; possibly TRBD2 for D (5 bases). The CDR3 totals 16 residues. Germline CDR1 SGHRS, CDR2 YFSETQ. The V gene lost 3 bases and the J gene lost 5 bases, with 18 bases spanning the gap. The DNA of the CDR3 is TGCGCCAGCAGCTCGGAGTTAGCGACCTTCAACAATGAGCAGTTCTTC. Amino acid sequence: CASSSELATFNNEQFF.